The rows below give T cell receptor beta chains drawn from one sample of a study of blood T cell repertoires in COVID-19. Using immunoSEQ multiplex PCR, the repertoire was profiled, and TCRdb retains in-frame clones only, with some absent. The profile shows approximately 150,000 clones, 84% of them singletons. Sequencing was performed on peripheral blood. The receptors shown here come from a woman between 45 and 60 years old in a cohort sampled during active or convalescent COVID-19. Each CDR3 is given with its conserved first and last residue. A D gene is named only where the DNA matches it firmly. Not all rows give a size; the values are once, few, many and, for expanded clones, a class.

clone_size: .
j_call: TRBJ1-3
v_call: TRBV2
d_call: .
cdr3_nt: TGTGCCAGCCTAATCACTGGAAACACCATATATTTT
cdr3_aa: CASLITGNTIYF

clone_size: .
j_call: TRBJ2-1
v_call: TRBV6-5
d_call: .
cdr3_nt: TGTGCCAGCAGTCGTGTGCGGACTGAGACCAATGAGCAGTTCTTC
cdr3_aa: CASSRVRTETNEQFF

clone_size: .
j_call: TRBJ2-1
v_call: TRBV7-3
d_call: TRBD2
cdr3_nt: TGTGCCAGCAGCTCGTTTAGCGGGGGTCGAGGCAATGAGCAGTTCTTC
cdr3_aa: CASSSFSGGRGNEQFF

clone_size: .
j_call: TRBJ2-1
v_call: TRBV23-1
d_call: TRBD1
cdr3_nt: TGCGCCAGCAGCCGGAGAAACAGGGGATTAACCTACAATGAGCAGTTCTTC
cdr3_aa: CASSRRNRGLTYNEQFF

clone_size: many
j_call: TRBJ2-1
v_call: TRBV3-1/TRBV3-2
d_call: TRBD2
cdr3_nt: TGTGCCAGCACCCCCTTCGGGACTAGTAGTTCTCATGAGCAGTTCTTC
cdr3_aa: CASTPFGTSSSHEQFF

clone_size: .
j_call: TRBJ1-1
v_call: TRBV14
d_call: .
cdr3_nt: TGTGCCAGCAGCCGGACAGTGAACACTGAAGCTTTCTTT
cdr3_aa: CASSRTVNTEAFF

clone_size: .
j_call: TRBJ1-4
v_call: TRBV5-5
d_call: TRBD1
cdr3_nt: TGTGCCAGCAGCTTGGTAGGGGGACAGGGACGTAATGAAAAACTGTTTTTT
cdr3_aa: CASSLVGGQGRNEKLFF

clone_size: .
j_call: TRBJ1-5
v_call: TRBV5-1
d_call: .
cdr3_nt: TGCGCCAGCAGCTTGCATGGGGCGTCAGGTCAGCCCCAGCATTTT
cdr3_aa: CASSLHGASGQPQHF

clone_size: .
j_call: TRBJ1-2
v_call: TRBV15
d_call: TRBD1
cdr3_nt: TGTGCCACCAGCAGAGGAGGGACAGACGCTAACTATGGCTACACCTTC
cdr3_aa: CATSRGGTDANYGYTF

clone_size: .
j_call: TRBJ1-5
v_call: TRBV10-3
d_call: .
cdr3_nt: TGTGCCATCAGTGAGTCGGGGGCAGCTAGCAATCAGCCCCAGCATTTT
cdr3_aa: CAISESGAASNQPQHF

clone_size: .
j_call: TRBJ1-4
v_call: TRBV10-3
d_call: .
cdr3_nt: TGTGCCACCTCAATAGGACAGCCAAGAGCAACTAATGAAAAACTGTTTTTT
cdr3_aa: CATSIGQPRATNEKLFF

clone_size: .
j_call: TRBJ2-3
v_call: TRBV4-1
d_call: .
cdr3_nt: TGCGCCAGCAGCCAAGATAGAGAGGGAGGAGATACGCAGTATTTT
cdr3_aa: CASSQDREGGDTQYF

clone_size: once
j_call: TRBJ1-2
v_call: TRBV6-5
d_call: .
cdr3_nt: TGTGCCAGCACCGACACGGGCAGGGGCTATGGCTACACCTTC
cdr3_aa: CASTDTGRGYGYTF

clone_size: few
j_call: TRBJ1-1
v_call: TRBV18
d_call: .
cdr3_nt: TGTGCCAGCTCACCACCGGGGGAGGGAAGGAACACTGAAGCTTTCTTT
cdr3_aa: CASSPPGEGRNTEAFF

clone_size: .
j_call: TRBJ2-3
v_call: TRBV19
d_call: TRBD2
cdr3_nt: TGTGCCAGTAGTATAGGAGGGACTAGCGGGGGGACAGATACGCAGTATTTT
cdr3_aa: CASSIGGTSGGTDTQYF

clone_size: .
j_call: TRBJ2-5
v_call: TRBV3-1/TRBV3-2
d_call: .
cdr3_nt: TGTGCCAGCAGCCAAGATATATTAGCAGTAACCCAGTACTTC
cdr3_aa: CASSQDILAVTQYF

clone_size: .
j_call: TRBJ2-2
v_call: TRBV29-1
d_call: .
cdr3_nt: TGCAGCGTTGAAATGGGGGCGAGGACCGGGGAGCTGTTTTTT
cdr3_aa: CSVEMGARTGELFF

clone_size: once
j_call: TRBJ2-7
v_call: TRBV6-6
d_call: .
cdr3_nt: TGTGCCAGCAGTCAGGACTTTCCCTACGAGCAGTACTTC
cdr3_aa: CASSQDFPYEQYF

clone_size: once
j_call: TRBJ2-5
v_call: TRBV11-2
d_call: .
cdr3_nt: TGTGCCAGCAGCTTACGTGCTAGGAAAGAGACCCAGTACTTC
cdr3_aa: CASSLRARKETQYF

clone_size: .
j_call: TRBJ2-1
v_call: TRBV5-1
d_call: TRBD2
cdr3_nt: TGCGCCAGCAGCCTCGGACTAGCGGGGGGGCCCGAGCAGTTCTTC
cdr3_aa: CASSLGLAGGPEQFF

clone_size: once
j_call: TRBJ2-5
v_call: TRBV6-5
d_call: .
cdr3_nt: TGTGCCAGCAGTTCGACGGGGAGAAGAGAGACCCAGTACTTC
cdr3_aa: CASSSTGRRETQYF

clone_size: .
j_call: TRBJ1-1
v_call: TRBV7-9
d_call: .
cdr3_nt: TGTGCCAGCAGCTTACGGGAGCCGGACACTGAAGCTTTCTTT
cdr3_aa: CASSLREPDTEAFF

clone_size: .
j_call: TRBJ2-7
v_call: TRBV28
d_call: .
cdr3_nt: TGTGCCACCAGAACTATGGACAGAACCTACGAGCAGTACTTC
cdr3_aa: CATRTMDRTYEQYF

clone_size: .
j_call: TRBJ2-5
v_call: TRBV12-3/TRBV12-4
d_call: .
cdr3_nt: TGTGCCAGCACCGGACAGTCGCAAGAGACCCAGTACTTC
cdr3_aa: CASTGQSQETQYF

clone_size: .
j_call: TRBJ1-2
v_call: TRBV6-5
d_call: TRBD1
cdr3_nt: TGTGCCAGCAGTTACTCCACAGGGGGGTATGGCTACACCTTC
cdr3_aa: CASSYSTGGYGYTF

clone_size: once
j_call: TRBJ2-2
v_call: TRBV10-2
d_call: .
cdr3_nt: TGCGCCAGCAGTGAAACAGGGTATGACACCGGGGAGCTGTTTTTT
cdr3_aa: CASSETGYDTGELFF

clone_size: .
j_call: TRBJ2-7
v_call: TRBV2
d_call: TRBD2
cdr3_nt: TGTGCCAGCACCCCTAGCGGGTTCGCCTACGAGCAGTACTTC
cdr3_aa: CASTPSGFAYEQYF

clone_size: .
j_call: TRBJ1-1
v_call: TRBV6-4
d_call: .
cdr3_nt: TGTGCCAGCAGTGCTTCAGGAGGAAGCACTGAAGCTTTCTTT
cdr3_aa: CASSASGGSTEAFF

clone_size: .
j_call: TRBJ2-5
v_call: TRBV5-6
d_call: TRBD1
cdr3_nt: TGTGCCAGCAGCTTAGGGACAGCCCAAGAGACCCAGTACTTC
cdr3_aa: CASSLGTAQETQYF

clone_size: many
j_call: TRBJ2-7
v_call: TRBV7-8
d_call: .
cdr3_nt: TGTGCCAGCAGCTTAGAACTTTCTCGGGAGCAGTACTTC
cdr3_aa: CASSLELSREQYF

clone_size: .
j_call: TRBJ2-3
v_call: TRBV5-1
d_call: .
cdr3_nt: TGCGCCAGCAGCCCGGGAAGTCACGCAGATACGCAGTATTTT
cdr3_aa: CASSPGSHADTQYF

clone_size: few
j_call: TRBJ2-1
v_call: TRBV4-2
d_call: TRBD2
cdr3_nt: TGTGCCAGCAGCCAAGATCCGCCGGGACTAGCGAGCTACAATGAGCAGTTCTTC
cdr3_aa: CASSQDPPGLASYNEQFF

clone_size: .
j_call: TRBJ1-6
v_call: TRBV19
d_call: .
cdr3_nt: TGTGCCAGTAGTATAGGGGGGGTCAATTCACCCCTCCACTTT
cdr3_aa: CASSIGGVNSPLHF

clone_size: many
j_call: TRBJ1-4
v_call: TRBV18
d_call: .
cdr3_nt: TGTGCCAGCTCACCAGACAGTGCGAATGAAAAACTGTTTTTT
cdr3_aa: CASSPDSANEKLFF

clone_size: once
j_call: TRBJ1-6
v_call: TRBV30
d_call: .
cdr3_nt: TGTGCCTGGAGTTTTACACGGACTCAACGAGTAGGCTCACCCCTCCACTTT
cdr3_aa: CAWSFTRTQRVGSPLHF

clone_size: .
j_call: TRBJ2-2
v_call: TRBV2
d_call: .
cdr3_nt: TGTGCCAGCACGTCCCAGGGTCTGCAATCCGGGGAGCTGTTTTTT
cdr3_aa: CASTSQGLQSGELFF

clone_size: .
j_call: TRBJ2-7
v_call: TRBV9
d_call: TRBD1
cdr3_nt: TGTGCCAGCAGCGTAGGGGAGACAGGGGGCCGAGAGCAGTACTTC
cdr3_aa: CASSVGETGGREQYF